This record covers a single T cell receptor (beta chain). The CDR3 is made up of 13 amino acids. Germline loops: CDR1 LGHDT, CDR2 YNNKEL (reference sequence). The V end was cut by 0 bases, the J end by 7 bases, with 8 bases between. This record comes from a study of blood T cell repertoires in COVID-19. Sequenced by immunoSEQ multiplex PCR; TCRdb stores in-frame clones only, minus some. The sample yields around 300,000 clones, over 85% seen once. The gene calls are TRBV3-1 (or the pseudogene TRBV3-2) and TRBJ2-3; D possibly corresponds to TRBD2 (5 bases). This clonotype originated in a woman in her 30s who had recovered from COVID-19. The sample taken for sequencing was PBMCs or T cells enriched from blood (not recorded which). The CDR3 region has the DNA TGTGCCAGCAGCCAAGACGAGCGGAATACGCAGTATTTT. This translates into CASSQDERNTQYF.